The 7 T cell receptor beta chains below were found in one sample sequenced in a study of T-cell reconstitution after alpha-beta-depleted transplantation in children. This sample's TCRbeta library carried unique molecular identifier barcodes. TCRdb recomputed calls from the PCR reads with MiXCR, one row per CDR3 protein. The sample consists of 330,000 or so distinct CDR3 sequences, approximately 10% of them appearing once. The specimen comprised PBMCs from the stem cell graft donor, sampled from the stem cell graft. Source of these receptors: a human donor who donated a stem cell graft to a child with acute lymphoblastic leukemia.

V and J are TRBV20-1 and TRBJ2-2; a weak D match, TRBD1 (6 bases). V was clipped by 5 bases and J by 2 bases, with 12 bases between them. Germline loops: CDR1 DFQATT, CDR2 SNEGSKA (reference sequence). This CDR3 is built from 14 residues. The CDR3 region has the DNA TGCAGTGCTGACTCGGGACAAAACACCGGGGAGCTGTTTTTT. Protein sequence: CSADSGQNTGELFF.

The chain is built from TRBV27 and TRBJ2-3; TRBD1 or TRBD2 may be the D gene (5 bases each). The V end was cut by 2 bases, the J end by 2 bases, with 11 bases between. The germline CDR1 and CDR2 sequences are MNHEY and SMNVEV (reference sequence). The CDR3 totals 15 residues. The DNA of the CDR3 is TGTGCCAGCAGTTTAATGGGGGAGTCCACAGATACGCAGTATTTT. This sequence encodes CASSLMGESTDTQYF.

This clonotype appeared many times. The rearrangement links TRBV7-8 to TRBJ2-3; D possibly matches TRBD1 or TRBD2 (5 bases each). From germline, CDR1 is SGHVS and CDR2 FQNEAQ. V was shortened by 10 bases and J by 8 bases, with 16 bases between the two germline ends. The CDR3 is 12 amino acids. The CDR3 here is CAMGEPAGTQYF. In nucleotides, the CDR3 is TGTGCCATGGGGGAGCCTGCGGGTACGCAGTATTTT.

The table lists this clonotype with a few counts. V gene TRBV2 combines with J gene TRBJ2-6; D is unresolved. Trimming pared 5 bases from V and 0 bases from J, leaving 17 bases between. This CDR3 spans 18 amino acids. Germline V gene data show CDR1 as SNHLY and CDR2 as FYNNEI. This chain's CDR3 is CASSFPSLGISGANVLTF. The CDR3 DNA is TGTGCCAGCAGTTTCCCTTCCTTAGGTATCTCTGGGGCCAACGTCCTGACTTTC.

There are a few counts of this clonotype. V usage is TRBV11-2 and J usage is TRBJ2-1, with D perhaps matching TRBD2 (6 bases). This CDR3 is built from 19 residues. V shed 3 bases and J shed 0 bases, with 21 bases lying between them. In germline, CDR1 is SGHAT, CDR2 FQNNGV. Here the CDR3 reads CASSLGSGNYQSSYNEQFF. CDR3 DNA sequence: TGTGCCAGCAGCTTGGGTAGCGGAAACTATCAGAGCTCCTACAATGAGCAGTTCTTC.

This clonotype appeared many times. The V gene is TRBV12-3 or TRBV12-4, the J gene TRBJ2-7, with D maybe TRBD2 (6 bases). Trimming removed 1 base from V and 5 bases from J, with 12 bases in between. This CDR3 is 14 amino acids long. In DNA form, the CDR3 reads TGTGCCAGCAGTTTAGGGTTAGCGGTGCACGAGCAGTACTTC. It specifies CASSLGLAVHEQYF.

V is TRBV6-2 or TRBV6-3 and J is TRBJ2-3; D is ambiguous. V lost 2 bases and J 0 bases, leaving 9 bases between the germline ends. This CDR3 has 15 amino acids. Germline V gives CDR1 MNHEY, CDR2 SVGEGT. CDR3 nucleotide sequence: TGTGCCAGCAGTTACGAATCGAAAAGCACAGATACGCAGTATTTT. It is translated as CASSYESKSTDTQYF.